These T cell receptor beta chains were read from a single sample in a study of blood T cell repertoires in COVID-19. Clones were sequenced by immunoSEQ multiplex PCR, and TCRdb holds only the in-frame ones, with some missing. Of around 310,000 clones listed, 75% to 90% were seen once; the top ten hold under 15%. The specimen was peripheral blood. These receptors were obtained from a woman in her fifties or sixties with acute or convalescent COVID-19. Both conserved end residues are part of each CDR3. Each record gives: J gene, clone size, D gene, V gene, CDR3 DNA, CDR3 protein. A D gene is named only where the DNA matches it firmly. Size values are once, few and many counts, or a class for expanded clones, and some rows have none.

j_call: TRBJ1-1; clone_size: .; d_call: TRBD1; v_call: TRBV20-1; cdr3_nt: TGCAGTGCTAGTGGGGGACAGAAAAACACTGAAGCTTTCTTT; cdr3_aa: CSASGGQKNTEAFF
j_call: TRBJ1-5; clone_size: .; d_call: .; v_call: TRBV6-1; cdr3_nt: TGTGCCAGCAGTGAAACAGTAATTCATAGCAATCAGCCCCAGCATTTT; cdr3_aa: CASSETVIHSNQPQHF
j_call: TRBJ1-2; clone_size: .; d_call: .; v_call: TRBV5-6; cdr3_nt: TGTGCCAGCAGCTTGGGACAGACAGCTCCCTATGGCTACACCTTC; cdr3_aa: CASSLGQTAPYGYTF
j_call: TRBJ1-4; clone_size: few; d_call: TRBD1; v_call: TRBV4-3; cdr3_nt: TGCGCCAGCAGCTCCCCGATAGGGACAGGGGGTGAAAAACTGTTTTTT; cdr3_aa: CASSSPIGTGGEKLFF
j_call: TRBJ2-1; clone_size: .; d_call: .; v_call: TRBV18; cdr3_nt: TGTGCCAGCTCACCGTTAGCGGCCCACAATGAGCAGTTCTTC; cdr3_aa: CASSPLAAHNEQFF
j_call: TRBJ1-6; clone_size: .; d_call: .; v_call: TRBV9; cdr3_nt: TGTGCCAGCAGCCCGACTGGATCCTATAATTCACCCCTCCACTTT; cdr3_aa: CASSPTGSYNSPLHF
j_call: TRBJ1-1; clone_size: .; d_call: .; v_call: TRBV19; cdr3_nt: TGTGCCAGTAGCCCTAGGAGACAGAATGAAGCTTTCTTT; cdr3_aa: CASSPRRQNEAFF
j_call: TRBJ1-1; clone_size: .; d_call: TRBD1; v_call: TRBV27; cdr3_nt: TGTGCCAGCAGTCTGGGACAGACCGCGAACACTGAAGCTTTCTTT; cdr3_aa: CASSLGQTANTEAFF
j_call: TRBJ1-2; clone_size: .; d_call: .; v_call: TRBV4-3; cdr3_nt: TGCGCCAGCAGCCAAAGGGGCGCTCGTCGCGGCTACACCTTC; cdr3_aa: CASSQRGARRGYTF
j_call: TRBJ2-1; clone_size: .; d_call: .; v_call: TRBV24-1; cdr3_nt: TGTGCCACCAGTGACCTTGACCGGGGTGGGACTGGCTACAATGAGCAGTTCTTC; cdr3_aa: CATSDLDRGGTGYNEQFF
j_call: TRBJ2-7; clone_size: .; d_call: .; v_call: TRBV24-1; cdr3_nt: TGTGCCACCAGTTTGAGTAGCGGAGGCTACGAGCAGTACTTC; cdr3_aa: CATSLSSGGYEQYF
j_call: TRBJ2-1; clone_size: .; d_call: TRBD2; v_call: TRBV2; cdr3_nt: TGTGCCAGGGGACTAGCGGGAGGCAATGAGCAGTTCTTC; cdr3_aa: CARGLAGGNEQFF
j_call: TRBJ1-1; clone_size: .; d_call: .; v_call: TRBV7-2; cdr3_nt: TGTGCCAGCAGCCGTAGCACTGAAGCTTTCTTT; cdr3_aa: CASSRSTEAFF
j_call: TRBJ2-7; clone_size: .; d_call: TRBD2; v_call: TRBV7-2; cdr3_nt: TGTGCCAGCAGCTCTTCTAGCGGGAGCCCTGGGGAGGAGCAGTACTTC; cdr3_aa: CASSSSSGSPGEEQYF
j_call: TRBJ2-1; clone_size: .; d_call: .; v_call: TRBV10-3; cdr3_nt: TGTGCCATCAGTGATATCACAAACAATGAGCAGTTCTTC; cdr3_aa: CAISDITNNEQFF
j_call: TRBJ2-2; clone_size: .; d_call: TRBD2; v_call: TRBV7-2; cdr3_nt: TGTGCCAGCAGCTCGAGGACTAGCGGGAGGACCGGGGAGCTGTTTTTT; cdr3_aa: CASSSRTSGRTGELFF
j_call: TRBJ1-1; clone_size: once; d_call: TRBD1; v_call: TRBV2; cdr3_nt: TGTGCCAGCAGTGGGACAGGGCCTGAAGCTTTCTTT; cdr3_aa: CASSGTGPEAFF
j_call: TRBJ1-2; clone_size: .; d_call: .; v_call: TRBV12-3/TRBV12-4; cdr3_nt: TGTGCCAGCAGTTTATATAACAGATATGGCTACACCTTC; cdr3_aa: CASSLYNRYGYTF
j_call: TRBJ1-4; clone_size: once; d_call: .; v_call: TRBV2; cdr3_nt: TGTGCCACTCAGGGGAGGGGCCTAAATGAAAAACTGTTTTTT; cdr3_aa: CATQGRGLNEKLFF
j_call: TRBJ2-5; clone_size: .; d_call: TRBD1; v_call: TRBV28; cdr3_nt: TGTGCCAGCAGTTTAACCGGGACAGGGGTCCAAGAGACCCAGTACTTC; cdr3_aa: CASSLTGTGVQETQYF
j_call: TRBJ2-3; clone_size: .; d_call: TRBD2; v_call: TRBV30; cdr3_nt: TGTGCCTGGAGCCCACTAGCGGGAGTTACAGATACGCAGTATTTT; cdr3_aa: CAWSPLAGVTDTQYF
j_call: TRBJ1-2; clone_size: .; d_call: .; v_call: TRBV28; cdr3_nt: TGTGCCAGCAGTTTAGAGCAACTTAACTATGGCTACACCTTC; cdr3_aa: CASSLEQLNYGYTF
j_call: TRBJ1-6; clone_size: .; d_call: TRBD1; v_call: TRBV29-1; cdr3_nt: TGCAGCGTTGCTTCGGGACAGGGCAATAATTCACCCCTCCACTTT; cdr3_aa: CSVASGQGNNSPLHF
j_call: TRBJ2-6; clone_size: .; d_call: TRBD2; v_call: TRBV29-1; cdr3_nt: TGCAGCGTTGGAAAAGCGGGGTCATACTCTGGGGCCAACGTCCTGACTTTC; cdr3_aa: CSVGKAGSYSGANVLTF
j_call: TRBJ2-1; clone_size: .; d_call: TRBD2; v_call: TRBV27; cdr3_nt: TGTGCCAGCAGTTTAGCGGGAGCGTCCTACAATGAGCAGTTCTTC; cdr3_aa: CASSLAGASYNEQFF
j_call: TRBJ1-2; clone_size: .; d_call: .; v_call: TRBV5-1; cdr3_nt: TGCGCCAGCAGCTTGGACAGGGTTGGCTACACCTTC; cdr3_aa: CASSLDRVGYTF
j_call: TRBJ1-4; clone_size: .; d_call: .; v_call: TRBV15; cdr3_nt: TGTGCCACCAGCAAAGGGAGGGTGGAAGGTAAACTGTTTTTT; cdr3_aa: CATSKGRVEGKLFF